This T cell receptor beta chain was identified in a study of blood T cell repertoires in COVID-19. Germline CDR1 MGHRA, CDR2 YSYEKL. The CDR3 has 17 amino acids. The V segment lost 2 bases and the J segment 3 bases; nucleotides outside the gene matches: 8. Some clones are missing from TCRdb's copy, which holds only in-frame ones; the method was immunoSEQ multiplex PCR. The sample includes approximately 150,000 clones, 84% of them seen just once. The chain employs TRBV4-1 and TRBJ2-3; TRBD2 matches at 10 bases. Material: peripheral blood. The clonotype comes from a man aged 60-69 years with acute or convalescent COVID-19. This chain's CDR3 is CASSQWPSGGATDTQYF. The CDR3 coding sequence is TGCGCCAGCAGCCAATGGCCTAGCGGGGGCGCAACAGATACGCAGTATTTT.